Below, 16 T cell receptor beta chains from the same sample are listed, as sequenced in a study of blood T cell repertoires in COVID-19. The repertoire was sequenced with immunoSEQ multiplex PCR; TCRdb's copy has only in-frame clones and lacks some. The sample has about 42,000 clones; roughly 87% are singletons. The sequenced material came from peripheral blood. The receptors shown here come from a human donor in a cohort sampled during active COVID-19.

This clone was observed once. V and J are TRBV5-4 and TRBJ2-2; TRBD1 might be the D (6 bases). This CDR3 is 14 amino acids long. CDR1 is SGHNT and CDR2 is YYREEE in the germline V gene (reference sequence). Trimming cost V 4 bases and J 1 base, with 8 bases left between them. CDR3 DNA sequence: TGTGCCAGCAGCAGGGACAAGAACACCGGGGAGCTGTTTTTT. Translating it yields CASSRDKNTGELFF. Full variable domain (rest looked up from reference TRBV5-4 and TRBJ2-2): ETGVTQSPTHLIKTRGQQVTLRCSSQSGHNTVSWYQQALGQGPQFIFQYYREEENGRGNFPPRFSGLQFPNYSSELNVNALELDDSALYLCASSRDKNTGELFFGEGSRLTVL.

This clone was observed once. The chain carries TRBV7-9 and TRBJ2-5; 11 bases fit TRBD2. CDR3 length: 13 amino acids. V gave up 6 bases and J gave up 7 bases; unmatched junction bases: 4. CDR1 is SEHNR and CDR2 is FQNEAQ in the germline V gene (reference sequence). CDR3 DNA sequence: TGTGCCAGCAGGTCCGGGACTAGCGGGACCCAGTACTTC. The encoded protein is CASRSGTSGTQYF.

The chain employs TRBV11-2 and TRBJ2-1; D uncertain. V lost 4 bases, J lost 3 bases, and 10 bases lay in between. Germline V gene sequence: CDR1 SGHAT, CDR2 FQNNGV. The length of the CDR3 is 14 residues. The CDR3 DNA reads TGTGCCAGCAGCTCCCAGAATTTCTACAATGAGCAGTTCTTC. Its protein product is CASSSQNFYNEQFF.

The CDR3 loop is CASSTGGELFF. CDR3 sequence (DNA): TGTGCCAGCAGTACAGGCGGGGAGCTGTTTTTT. The chain has TRBV6-6 and TRBJ2-2; D is perhaps TRBD1 (5 bases). This CDR3 region has 11 residues. Germline CDR1 is MNHNY and CDR2 is SVGAGI (reference sequence). With 5 bases removed from V and 7 bases from J, the gap between germline ends came to 5 bases.

The V call is TRBV27, the J call TRBJ2-7, with a tentative D call TRBD1 (5 bases). Trimming shortened V by 2 bases and J by 4 bases, and 6 bases separated the two germline ends. The CDR3 contains 12 residues. In germline, CDR1 is MNHEY, CDR2 SMNVEV (reference sequence). The CDR3 here is CASSLKGYEQYF. The CDR3 nucleotides read TGTGCCAGCAGTTTAAAGGGGTACGAGCAGTACTTC.

This chain connects TRBV6-5 to TRBJ1-2, with unresolved D. The CDR3 loop spans 14 amino acids. V lost 7 bases and J 2 bases, leaving 14 bases between the germline ends. Per the germline V gene, CDR1 is MNHEY and CDR2 is SVGAGI. CDR3 nucleotides: TGTGCCAGCATGCCAGGCGGGCCCAACTATGGCTACACCTTC. It yields the protein CASMPGGPNYGYTF.

V usage is TRBV5-4 and J usage is TRBJ2-1, with 8 positions matching TRBD2. The CDR3 spans 15 residues. The germline gives CDR1 SGHNT, CDR2 YYREEE (reference sequence). The V segment lost 2 bases and the J segment 3 bases; nucleotides outside the gene matches: 4. The CDR3 region is CASSFPSGLYNEQFF. CDR3 bases: TGTGCCAGCAGCTTCCCTAGCGGGCTCTACAATGAGCAGTTCTTC.

This clone appeared a few times. The rearrangement joins TRBV6-2 or TRBV6-3 to TRBJ2-5; possibly TRBD2 for D (6 bases). The V and J ends lost 4 bases and 5 bases respectively, with 14 bases between them. The CDR3 spans 14 residues. The germline V gene encodes CDR1 MNHEY and CDR2 SVGEGT. The CDR3 sequence is CASSSRLGGETQYF. The CDR3 nucleotides read TGTGCCAGCAGTTCCCGATTAGGAGGGGAGACCCAGTACTTC.

The chain uses TRBV5-8 and TRBJ2-3; 8 nucleotides line up with TRBD2. V shed 2 bases and J 3 bases; nucleotides not matched to a gene: 2. This CDR3 has 14 amino acids. Germline-derived CDR1 and CDR2 are SGHTS and YDEGEE. The CDR3 region has the DNA TGTGCCAGCAGCTTTCTAGCGGGTACAGATACGCAGTATTTT. It encodes CASSFLAGTDTQYF.

This clone was seen a single time. The chain is built from TRBV19 and TRBJ2-7; a possible D gene is TRBD1 (6 bases). CDR1 is LNHDA, CDR2 SQIVND, per germline (reference sequence). Trimming took 8 bases from V and 5 from J, leaving 7 bases between them. The CDR3 has 10 amino acids. DNA of the CDR3: TGTGCCAGTGGGGACAACGAGCAGTACTTC. It translates to CASGDNEQYF.

The chain carries TRBV2 and TRBJ2-1, with 11 bases fitting TRBD2. The J segment lost 1 base and the V segment lost 4 bases, leaving 6 bases of the junction unmatched. Looked up from germline, CDR1 is SNHLY and CDR2 is FYNNEI. This CDR3 comprises 17 residues. CDR3 protein: CASSGLAGGGSYNEQFF. The DNA of the CDR3 is TGTGCCAGCAGTGGTCTAGCGGGAGGTGGTTCCTACAATGAGCAGTTCTTC. The whole variable domain, remainder taken from reference TRBV2 and TRBJ2-1, is EPEVTQTPSHQVTQMGQEVILRCVPISNHLYFYWYRQILGQKVEFLVSFYNNEISEKSEIFDDQFSVERPDGSNFTLKIRSTKLEDSAMYFCASSGLAGGGSYNEQFFGPGTRLTVL.

The chain recombines TRBV4-1 with TRBJ1-6; maybe TRBD1 (5 bases). Trimming stripped 4 bases from V and 7 bases from J, with 14 bases between. The CDR3 contains 15 residues. From germline, CDR1 is MGHRA and CDR2 YSYEKL. This chain's CDR3 is CASSPFGEGNSPLHF. DNA of the CDR3: TGCGCCAGCAGCCCTTTTGGGGAGGGGAATTCACCCCTCCACTTT.

The V and J genes are TRBV2 and TRBJ2-1; D possibly corresponds to TRBD2 (6 bases). Trimming stripped 11 bases from V and 0 bases from J, with 20 bases between. CDR3 size: 16 residues. The germline V gene has CDR1 SNHLY and CDR2 FYNNEI. CDR3 residues: CAGVGSAGSSYNEQFF. In DNA, the CDR3 is TGTGCCGGGGTTGGGTCGGCGGGAAGCTCCTACAATGAGCAGTTCTTC.

The chain has TRBV2 and TRBJ2-3; 9 bases are shared with TRBD2. The CDR3 is 16 residues long. V was clipped by 6 bases and J by 2 bases; unmatched bases: 9. Germline lookup yields CDR1 SNHLY and CDR2 FYNNEI. CDR3 in DNA: TGTGCCAGCAGAAGACGCTTGGGACTAGCCACAGATACGCAGTATTTT. As protein: CASRRRLGLATDTQYF. Supplemented by reference TRBV2 and TRBJ2-3, the full variable domain reads EPEVTQTPSHQVTQMGQEVILRCVPISNHLYFYWYRQILGQKVEFLVSFYNNEISEKSEIFDDQFSVERPDGSNFTLKIRSTKLEDSAMYFCASRRRLGLATDTQYFGPGTRLTVL.

The chain carries TRBV10-3 and TRBJ1-6, with D maybe TRBD1 (6 bases). Germline CDR1 reads ENHRY; CDR2 reads SYGVKD. Trimming removed 6 bases at V and 7 bases at J, with 10 bases between. The CDR3 has 13 residues. CDR3 in amino acids: CAIRGTGNSPLHF. CDR3 DNA sequence: TGTGCCATCAGGGGCACAGGGAATTCACCCCTCCACTTT.

The V call is TRBV3-1 (or the pseudogene TRBV3-2), the J call TRBJ2-7; D is perhaps TRBD1 (6 bases). Trimming shortened V by 3 bases and J by 2 bases, and 20 bases separated the two germline ends. Germline CDR1 is LGHDT and CDR2 is YNNKEL (reference sequence). The CDR3 contains 17 residues. In DNA, the CDR3 is TGTGCCAGCAGCCAGCCCCTGGTCGGGACAAGGGCCTACGAGCAGTACTTC. It codes for CASSQPLVGTRAYEQYF.